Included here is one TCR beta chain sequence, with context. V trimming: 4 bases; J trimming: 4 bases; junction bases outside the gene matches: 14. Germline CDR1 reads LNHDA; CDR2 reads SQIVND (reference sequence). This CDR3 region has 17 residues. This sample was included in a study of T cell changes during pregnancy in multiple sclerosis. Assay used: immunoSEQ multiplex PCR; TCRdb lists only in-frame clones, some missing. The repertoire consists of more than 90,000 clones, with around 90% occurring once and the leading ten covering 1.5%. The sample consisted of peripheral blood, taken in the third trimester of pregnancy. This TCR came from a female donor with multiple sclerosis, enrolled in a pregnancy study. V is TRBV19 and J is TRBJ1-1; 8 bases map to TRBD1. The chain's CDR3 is CASSTTLPQGAGTEAFF. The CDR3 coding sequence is TGTGCCAGTAGTACTACCCTACCGCAGGGGGCGGGCACTGAAGCTTTCTTT. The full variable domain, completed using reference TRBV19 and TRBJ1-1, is DGGITQSPKYLFRKEGQNVTLSCEQNLNHDAMYWYRQDPGQGLRLIYYSQIVNDFQKGDIAEGYSVSREKKESFPLTVTSAQKNPTAFYLCASSTTLPQGAGTEAFFGQGTRLTVV.